This TCR beta chain was found in a study of Ad26.COV2.S vaccination and SARS-CoV-2 variants. This CDR3 spans 11 amino acids. Trimming took 2 bases from V and 4 from J, leaving 5 bases between them. Germline V lookup: CDR1 DFQATT, CDR2 SNEGSKA (reference sequence). Overall study findings and caveats: A substantial breadth of spike-specific CD8+ and CD4+ T cell responses after vaccination has been reported.

TCRdb's copy holds only in-frame clones and misses some; the assay was immunoSEQ multiplex PCR. Of about 680,000 clones in the sample, more than 70% are singletons; the top ten hold roughly 1.5%. Treatment denoted: roughly 19 received Ad26.COV2.S at low or high dose, single or two shots; five or six received placebo; per-sample allocation not given. Day 63 after the first vaccine or placebo injection was the time point for sampling. Built on an Ad26 vector, the vaccine expressed Wuhan-strain SARS-CoV-2 spike. A word on this clone: Antigen: not known. Additional DNA sequences in this sample encode the identical CDR3.

Here the sequenced sample was peripheral blood, taken in a trial of Ad26.COV2.S vaccine versus placebo. The receptor was isolated from a person aged 18-65 years who received the Ad26.COV2.S COVID-19 vaccine or a placebo. The rearrangement uses TRBV20-1 and TRBJ1-2; D not resolved. The CDR3: CSARPLYGYTF. The CDR3 coding sequence is TGCAGTGCTAGACCCCTCTATGGCTACACCTTC.